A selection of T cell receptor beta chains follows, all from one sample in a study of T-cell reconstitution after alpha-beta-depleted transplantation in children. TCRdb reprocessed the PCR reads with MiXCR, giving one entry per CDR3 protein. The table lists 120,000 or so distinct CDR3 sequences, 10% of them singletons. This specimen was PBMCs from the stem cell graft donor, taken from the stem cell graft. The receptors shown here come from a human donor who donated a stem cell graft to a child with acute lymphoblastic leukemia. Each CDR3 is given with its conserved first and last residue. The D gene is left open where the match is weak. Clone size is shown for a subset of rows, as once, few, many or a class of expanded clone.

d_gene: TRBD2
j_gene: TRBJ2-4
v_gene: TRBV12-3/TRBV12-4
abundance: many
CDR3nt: TGTGCCAGCAGTTTAACGGGGGGGTACATTCAGTACTTC
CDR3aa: CASSLTGGYIQYF

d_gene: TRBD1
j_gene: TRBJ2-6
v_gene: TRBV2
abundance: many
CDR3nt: TGTGCCAGCAGCCTCGGGACAGGGGCTGGGGCCAACGTCCTGACTTTC
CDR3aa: CASSLGTGAGANVLTF

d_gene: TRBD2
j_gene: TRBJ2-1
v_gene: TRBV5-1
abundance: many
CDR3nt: TGCGCCAGCAGCCCCCCCCGAGCGGGGGAACAATTCGGGCAGTTCTTC
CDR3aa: CASSPPRAGEQFGQFF

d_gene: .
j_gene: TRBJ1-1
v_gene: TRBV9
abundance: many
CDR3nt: TGTGCCAGCAGCGTAGGGGGGGGGGCGCATACTGAAGCTTTCTTT
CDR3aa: CASSVGGGAHTEAFF

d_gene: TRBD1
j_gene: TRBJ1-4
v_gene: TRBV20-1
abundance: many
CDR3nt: TGCAGTGCCAGACGGGACAGCCTAGCAACTAATGAAAAACTGTTTTTT
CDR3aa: CSARRDSLATNEKLFF

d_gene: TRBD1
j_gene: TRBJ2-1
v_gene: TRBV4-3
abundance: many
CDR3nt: TGCGCCAGCAGCCTTGGACAGGCCATAAGCTCCTACAATGAGCAGTTCTTC
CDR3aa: CASSLGQAISSYNEQFF

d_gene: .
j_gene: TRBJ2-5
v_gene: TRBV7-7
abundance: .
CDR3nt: TGTGCTAGCAGCTTGAGCAGGATCCAAGAGACCCAGTACTTC
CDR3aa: CASSLSRIQETQYF

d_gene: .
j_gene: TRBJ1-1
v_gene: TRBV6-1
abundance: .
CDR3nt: TGTGCCAGCATAGGCAGTATGAACACTGAAGCTTTCTTT
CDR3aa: CASIGSMNTEAFF

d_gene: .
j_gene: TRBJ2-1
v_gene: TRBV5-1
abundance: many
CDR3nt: TGCGCCAGCAGCCTCCCGGACACCCGACTTCGGGAGCAGTTCTTC
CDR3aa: CASSLPDTRLREQFF

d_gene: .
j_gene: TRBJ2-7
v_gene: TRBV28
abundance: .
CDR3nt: TGTGCCAGCAGTTTAGGACCTCAAACCTCCTACGAGCAGTACTTC
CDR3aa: CASSLGPQTSYEQYF